This T cell receptor beta chain appears in the sequencing data of a study of cytomegalovirus exposure and HLA in healthy donors. It was with 60 Vbeta and 13 Jbeta primers that the PCR ran. The assay was immunoSEQ multiplex PCR, and TCRdb's table has in-frame clones only and misses some. The data hold approximately 170,000 clones, with 70% to 80% observed a single time. Germline loops: CDR1 MDHEN, CDR2 SYDVKM. The ends were cut back, 8 bases at V and 9 bases at J, with 17 bases in the middle. The CDR3 is 13 amino acids. The sequenced sample consisted of PBMCs. The chain couples TRBV28 to TRBJ2-1, with D tentatively TRBD1 (5 bases). This clonotype was sampled from a woman in her fifties or sixties in good health and CMV-seronegative. CDR3 sequence reads: CASQPGQWGEQFF. The CDR3 coding sequence is TGTGCCAGCCAACCAGGGCAGTGGGGTGAGCAGTTCTTC.